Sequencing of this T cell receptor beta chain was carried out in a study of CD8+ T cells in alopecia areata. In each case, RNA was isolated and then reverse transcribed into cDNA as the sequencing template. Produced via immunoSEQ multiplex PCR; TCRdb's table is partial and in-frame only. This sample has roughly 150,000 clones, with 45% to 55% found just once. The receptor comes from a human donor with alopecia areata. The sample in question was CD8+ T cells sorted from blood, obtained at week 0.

Here the CDR3 DNA reads TGCGCCAGCAGCCCGACTCCCGGGACTCGAGGCTACACCTTC. Protein: CASSPTPGTRGYTF. The rearrangement uses TRBV5-1 and TRBJ1-2; possibly TRBD1 for D (5 bases). Germline-derived CDR1 and CDR2 are SGHRS and YFSETQ. CDR3 length equals 14 residues. V lost 4 bases to trimming and J lost 8 bases, with 18 bases between them.